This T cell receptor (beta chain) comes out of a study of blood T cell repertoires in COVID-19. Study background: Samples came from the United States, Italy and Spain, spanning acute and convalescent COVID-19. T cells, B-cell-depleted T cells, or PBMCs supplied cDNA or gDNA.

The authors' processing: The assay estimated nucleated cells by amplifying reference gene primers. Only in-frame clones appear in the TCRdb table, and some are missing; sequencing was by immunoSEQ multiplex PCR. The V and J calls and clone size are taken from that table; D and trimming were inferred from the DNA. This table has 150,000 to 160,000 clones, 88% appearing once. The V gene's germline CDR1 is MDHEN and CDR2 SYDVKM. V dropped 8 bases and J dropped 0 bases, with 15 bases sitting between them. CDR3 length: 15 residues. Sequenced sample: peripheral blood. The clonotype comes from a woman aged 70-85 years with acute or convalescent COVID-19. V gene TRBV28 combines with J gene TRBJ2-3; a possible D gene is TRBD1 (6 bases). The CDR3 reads CASLSYRVSTDTQYF. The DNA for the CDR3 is TGTGCCAGCCTCTCTTACAGGGTCAGCACAGATACGCAGTATTTT.